This passage covers 19 T cell receptor beta chains from one sample sequenced in a study of T-cell reconstitution after alpha-beta-depleted transplantation in children. The authors prepared the TCRbeta library with unique molecular identifiers. TCRdb fed the PCR reads into MiXCR, producing one record per CDR3 protein. In the table there are 450,000 to 500,000 distinct CDR3 sequences, around 12% of which are singletons. The source material was PBMCs from the stem cell graft donor, sampled from the stem cell graft. The source of these receptors is a human donor who donated a stem cell graft to a child with combined immunodeficiency.

V and J are TRBV29-1 and TRBJ2-1; D uncertain. CDR3 length equals 10 residues. The germline gives CDR1 SQVTM, CDR2 ANQGSEA. Trimming stripped 7 bases from V and 7 bases from J, with 8 bases between. The CDR3 loop reads CSGTENEQFF. DNA of the CDR3: TGCAGCGGAACGGAAAATGAGCAGTTCTTC.

This clonotype has more than one count but fewer than ten. This sequence joins TRBV10-3 and TRBJ1-2; TRBD1 might be the D (5 bases). This CDR3 spans 17 amino acids. Deletions cut 3 bases from V and 5 bases from J, with 22 bases between. Germline CDR1 is ENHRY and CDR2 is SYGVKD. The CDR3 region has the DNA TGTGCCATCAGTGATCTCCAAATGGGGGTTCCTGGATATGGCTACACCTTC. This translates into CAISDLQMGVPGYGYTF.

This chain connects TRBV4-3 to TRBJ1-5; 9 bases map to TRBD1. V was clipped by 4 bases and J by 3 bases; unmatched bases: 4. Germline CDR1 reads LGHNA; CDR2 reads YSLEER. This CDR3 is built from 15 residues. The CDR3 DNA follows: TGCGCCAGCAGCCGGGACAGGGACTTCAATCAGCCCCAGCATTTT. Its protein product is CASSRDRDFNQPQHF.

This clonotype was seen a handful of times. The CDR3: CASSQEGGGADEQFF. The CDR3 DNA follows: TGTGCCAGCAGCCAAGAGGGCGGGGGGGCGGATGAGCAGTTCTTC. This chain connects TRBV4-2 to TRBJ2-1, with 9 bases identical to TRBD2. V shed 0 bases, J shed 8 bases, and the junction held 5 bases outside the gene matches. The germline V gene encodes CDR1 LGHNA and CDR2 YNFKEQ. The CDR3 loop spans 15 amino acids.

The sample holds many counts of this clonotype. This chain links TRBV12-3 or TRBV12-4 with TRBJ2-7; TRBD1 agrees at 7 bases. CDR3 length equals 15 residues. V dropped 4 bases and J dropped 1; count of bases not matched to a gene: 7. CDR3 sequence reads: CASSSHHRGSYEQYF. CDR3 coding DNA: TGTGCCAGCAGTTCCCACCACAGGGGTTCCTACGAGCAGTACTTC.

This clonotype has only a few counts. This chain uses TRBV12-3 or TRBV12-4 with TRBJ2-7; D is ambiguous. V was shortened by 3 bases and J by 1 base, with 7 bases between the two germline ends. This CDR3 contains 13 residues. The CDR3 here is CASSFTPSYEQYF. DNA for the CDR3: TGTGCCAGCAGTTTTACGCCTTCCTACGAGCAGTACTTC.

V usage is TRBV2 and J usage is TRBJ2-5; 10 bases match TRBD1. The germline V gene encodes CDR1 SNHLY and CDR2 FYNNEI. V lost 6 bases and J lost 1; bases outside the gene matches: 5. The CDR3 contains 15 residues. The CDR3 here is CASSGGQGSQETQYF. CDR3 sequence (DNA): TGTGCCAGCAGCGGGGGACAGGGGTCCCAAGAGACCCAGTACTTC.

About this clonotype itself: A read error is possible here, since a much larger clone lies one base away. The CDR3 DNA sequence: TGCAGTGCTAGCGACGGGGGAAGCACCTACGAGCAGTACTTC. This sequence encodes CSASDGGSTYEQYF. The genes are TRBV20-1 and TRBJ2-7, with D possibly matching TRBD2 (6 bases). The CDR3 runs 14 residues. CDR1 DFQATT and CDR2 SNEGSKA come from the germline V gene (reference sequence). V gave up 3 bases and J gave up 2 bases, with 14 bases separating them.

This clonotype was observed at least ten times. The gene calls are TRBV5-1 and TRBJ2-5, with D uncertain. This CDR3 has 15 residues. Trimming left V 0 bases short and J 5 bases short, with 14 bases between. CDR1 is SGHRS, CDR2 YFSETQ, per germline. CDR3 amino acids: CASSLEAREWETQYF. CDR3 sequence (DNA): TGCGCCAGCAGCTTGGAGGCTCGAGAGTGGGAGACCCAGTACTTC.

V is TRBV7-9 and J is TRBJ2-3; the match to TRBD1 covers 7 bases. The germline V gene encodes CDR1 SEHNR and CDR2 FQNEAQ (reference sequence). This CDR3 is built from 16 residues. J was trimmed by 0 bases and V by 5 bases; bases with no gene match: 8. The CDR3 loop reads CASSKRGQLSTDTQYF. In DNA form, the CDR3 reads TGTGCCAGCAGCAAGAGGGGACAGCTTAGCACAGATACGCAGTATTTT.

J is TRBJ2-5 and V is TRBV5-1; 9 bases agree with TRBD2. CDR1 and CDR2 from the germline V gene are SGHRS and YFSETQ. The ends lost 0 bases at V and 5 bases at J; junction bases unmatched: 11. This CDR3 comprises 17 residues. CDR3 sequence reads: CASSLAFDSGSGETQYF. CDR3 in DNA: TGCGCCAGCAGCTTGGCTTTTGATAGCGGGAGCGGGGAGACCCAGTACTTC.

This clonotype appeared many times. The rearrangement links TRBV12-3 or TRBV12-4 to TRBJ2-5, with 7 bases identical to TRBD1. The CDR3 loop spans 12 amino acids. J lost 4 bases, V lost 6 bases, and 2 bases had no gene match. The CDR3 is CASSRTGETQYF. CDR3 DNA sequence: TGTGCCAGCAGCCGGACAGGAGAGACCCAGTACTTC.

This clonotype was picked up many times. The chain recombines TRBV12-3 or TRBV12-4 with TRBJ2-1, with TRBD2 identical over 8 bases. J was trimmed by 9 bases and V by 0 bases; bases with no gene match: 10. The length of the CDR3 is 16 residues. In nucleotides, the CDR3 is TGTGCCAGCAGTTTAGCGTTTGGTAGCGGGAAGGGTGAGCAGTTCTTC. Its translation is CASSLAFGSGKGEQFF.

This clonotype was detected ten times or more. CDR3: CAISGGLAGSDTQYF. In nucleotides, the CDR3 is TGTGCCATCAGTGGGGGACTAGCGGGGTCAGATACGCAGTATTTT. The genes are TRBV10-3 and TRBJ2-3; 13 bases fit TRBD2. V was pared by 4 bases and J by 4 bases, with 2 bases of the junction left unmatched. The CDR3 has 15 amino acids. Germline lookup yields CDR1 ENHRY and CDR2 SYGVKD.

The genes are TRBV3-1 and TRBJ2-3, with no clear D. Germline CDR1 is LGHDT and CDR2 is YNNKEL (reference sequence). The CDR3 runs to 13 residues. V was pared by 1 base and J by 2 bases, with 4 bases between. The CDR3 DNA is TGTGCCAGCAGCCAAGCCCACACAGATACGCAGTATTTT. This encodes CASSQAHTDTQYF.

V and J are TRBV27 and TRBJ2-3, with D perhaps TRBD1 or TRBD2 (5 bases each). Germline loops: CDR1 MNHEY, CDR2 SMNVEV (reference sequence). Trimming took 7 bases from V and 3 from J, leaving 20 bases between them. The CDR3 totals 16 residues. The CDR3 nucleotides read TGTGCCAGCACCCTCTCGGTGGGGCTAGCAACAGATACGCAGTATTTT. Residues: CASTLSVGLATDTQYF.

The V and J genes are TRBV30 and TRBJ2-1; 7 bases map to TRBD2. CDR1 is GTSNPN, CDR2 SVGIG, per germline (reference sequence). This CDR3 is built from 14 residues. With V trimmed by 1 base and J by 6 bases, 6 bases remained unmatched. The CDR3 is CAWSGGSGPNEQFF. The DNA of the CDR3 is TGTGCCTGGAGTGGTGGTAGCGGGCCCAATGAGCAGTTCTTC. The full variable domain, completed using reference TRBV30 and TRBJ2-1, is SQTIHQWPATLVQPVGSPLSLECTVEGTSNPNLYWYRQAAGRGLQLLFYSVGIGQISSEVPQNLSASRPQDRQFILSSKKLLLSDSGFYLCAWSGGSGPNEQFFGPGTRLTVL.

CDR3 nucleotides: TGTGCCATCAACGTGGGGCCGGACTCTGGAAACACCATATATTTT. Translated, it gives CAINVGPDSGNTIYF. The genes are TRBV10-3 and TRBJ1-3, with a weak D call TRBD1 (5 bases). The V gene's germline CDR1 is ENHRY and CDR2 SYGVKD. The CDR3 has 15 residues. Trimming shortened V by 7 bases and J by 0 bases, and 13 bases separated the two germline ends.

The chain has TRBV10-3 and TRBJ2-3, with 11 bases lining up with TRBD2. The CDR3 has 18 residues. Germline CDR1 reads ENHRY; CDR2 reads SYGVKD. The CDR3 DNA is TGTGCGACCCGAGGGGAGCCGGGACTAGCGGTTGCGGCAGATACGCAGTATTTT. Protein sequence: CATRGEPGLAVAADTQYF.